Below are 15 T cell receptor beta chains sequenced from a single sample in a study of identical twins. TCRdb processed the 5' RACE reads anew with MiXCR; each CDR3 protein has one entry. Of about 220,000 distinct CDR3 sequences in the sample, roughly 7.5% are singletons; the top ten hold about 1.9%. The data also belong to a second study, concerning yellow fever vaccine responses in identical twins.

Sequenced sample: memory (CD45RO+) T cells sorted from blood. Source of these receptors: a woman aged 18-29 years in good health.

This clonotype was found many times. The rearrangement links TRBV6-2 or TRBV6-3 to TRBJ2-7; D may be TRBD1 (6 bases). This CDR3 spans 14 amino acids. V shed 7 bases and J shed 2 bases, with 15 bases lying between them. Germline CDR1 MNHEY, CDR2 SVGEGT. CDR3 residues: CASTLLGGPYEQYF. CDR3 nucleotides: TGTGCCAGCACCCTACTAGGGGGTCCCTACGAGCAGTACTTC.

This clonotype was seen many times. The chain links TRBV12-3 or TRBV12-4 to TRBJ1-4, with TRBD1 matching 7 bases. J gave up 13 bases and V 5 bases, and 4 bases lay outside the gene matches. The CDR3 contains 11 residues. The CDR3 reads CASSTGVGLFF. The CDR3, as DNA: TGTGCCAGCAGTACAGGGGTGGGACTGTTTTTT.

In this sample, this clonotype turned up a few times. The V and J genes are TRBV7-2 and TRBJ1-4; D is ambiguous. The length of the CDR3 is 15 residues. CDR1 and CDR2 (germline): SGHTA, FQGNSA. Deletions cut 2 bases from V and 0 bases from J, with 7 bases between. CDR3 sequence (DNA): TGTGCCAGCAGCTTAAAGAAAGCAACTAATGAAAAACTGTTTTTT. Protein product: CASSLKKATNEKLFF.

There are many counts of this clonotype. The chain carries TRBV6-5 and TRBJ1-2; the match to TRBD1 covers 7 bases. Germline CDR1 is MNHEY and CDR2 is SVGAGI. The CDR3 sequence is 12 residues long. V shed 10 bases and J 3 bases; nucleotides not matched to a gene: 5. The chain's CDR3 is CATRQGYYGYTF. CDR3 DNA sequence: TGTGCCACCCGACAGGGCTACTATGGCTACACCTTC.

This clonotype occurred a few times. CDR3 sequence reads: CASSQDRALYYGYTF. CDR3 nucleotides: TGTGCCAGCTCTCAGGACAGGGCTCTATACTATGGCTACACCTTC. This chain joins TRBV18 and TRBJ1-2, with TRBD1 identical over 8 bases. With V trimmed by 6 bases and J by 3 bases, 9 bases remained unmatched. Germline V gene lookup returns CDR1 KGHSH and CDR2 LQKENI. There are 15 residues in the CDR3.

This chain joins TRBV7-2 and TRBJ2-1, with D possibly TRBD2 on 5 matching bases. CDR1 and CDR2 (germline): SGHTA, FQGNSA. This CDR3 comprises 14 residues. Trimming took 1 base from V and 6 from J, leaving 10 bases between them. The CDR3 nucleotides are TGTGCCAGCAGCTTAGTTGTTAGCGCCAATGAGCAGTTCTTC. Residues: CASSLVVSANEQFF.

This clonotype was counted between two and nine times. V usage is TRBV6-1 and J usage is TRBJ2-5, with 10 bases aligning to TRBD2. The CDR3 is 17 residues long. Trimming cost V 6 bases and J 7 bases; bases outside gene matches: 17. Germline CDR1 and CDR2: MNHNS and SASEGT. The CDR3 sequence: CASSPTSGLHLLGTQYF. The CDR3 DNA reads as TGTGCCAGCAGCCCGACTAGCGGGCTACACCTTTTGGGGACCCAGTACTTC.

In this sample, this clonotype turned up many times. The chain has TRBV20-1 and TRBJ2-3, with unresolved D. The V end lost 3 bases, the J end lost 6 bases, and 7 bases lay between the germline ends. Germline V gene data show CDR1 as DFQATT and CDR2 as SNEGSKA (reference sequence). This CDR3 is built from 11 residues. DNA for the CDR3: TGCAGTGCTAGTCCAGCGGATACGCAGTATTTT. It encodes CSASPADTQYF.

The rearrangement links TRBV20-1 to TRBJ2-3; D is uncertain. The germline V gene has CDR1 DFQATT and CDR2 SNEGSKA (reference sequence). This CDR3 contains 12 residues. V was shortened by 6 bases and J by 5 bases, with 12 bases between the two germline ends. CDR3 DNA: TGCAGTGCGAATAGTAGGATAGATACGCAGTATTTT. Its protein product is CSANSRIDTQYF.

The chain carries TRBV5-1 and TRBJ2-6, with D possibly matching TRBD1 (6 bases). The V gene's germline CDR1 is SGHRS and CDR2 YFSETQ. The CDR3 spans 17 residues. Trimming removed 3 bases from V and 0 bases from J, with 13 bases in between. The CDR3 DNA follows: TGCGCCAGCAGCTACCGGACAGTCGGCTCTGGGGCCAACGTCCTGACTTTC. It is translated as CASSYRTVGSGANVLTF. The whole variable domain, filled in from reference TRBV5-1 and TRBJ2-6, reads KAGVTQTPRYLIKTRGQQVTLSCSPISGHRSVSWYQQTPGQGLQFLFEYFSETQRNKGNFPGRFSGRQFSNSRSEMNVSTLELGDSALYLCASSYRTVGSGANVLTFGAGSRLTVL.

This sequence joins TRBV7-6 and TRBJ2-1; 8 nucleotides align to TRBD2. From germline, CDR1 is SGHVS and CDR2 FNYEAQ. The CDR3 runs to 15 residues. The V gene end was trimmed by 5 bases and the J gene end by 2 bases; junction bases not matched to a gene: 5. CDR3 in amino acids: CASSTQAGAYNEQFF. The CDR3 nucleotides read TGTGCCAGCAGCACCCAAGCGGGGGCCTACAATGAGCAGTTCTTC.

This clonotype was seen a handful of times. The chain combines TRBV7-3 with TRBJ2-2; TRBD1 might be the D (6 bases). Trimming left V 6 bases short and J 4 bases short, with 12 bases between. This CDR3 comprises 14 residues. CDR1 SGHTA and CDR2 FQGTGA come from the germline V gene. The CDR3 reads CASRSDRSTGELFF. The CDR3 coding sequence is TGTGCCAGCAGATCAGACAGGAGCACCGGGGAGCTGTTTTTT. Looking up the rest from reference TRBV7-3 and TRBJ2-2 gives the full variable domain: GAGVSQTPSNKVTEKGKYVELRCDPISGHTALYWYRQSLGQGPEFLIYFQGTGAADDSGLPNDRFFAVRPEGSVSTLKIQRTERGDSAVYLCASRSDRSTGELFFGEGSRLTVL.

This clonotype has only a few counts. V gene TRBV10-3 combines with J gene TRBJ2-5; 7 positions match TRBD2. This CDR3 spans 13 amino acids. From germline, CDR1 is ENHRY and CDR2 SYGVKD. V was clipped by 4 bases and J by 2 bases; unmatched bases: 1. This CDR3 reads CAISVGLQETQYF. The CDR3 DNA reads TGTGCCATCAGTGTGGGACTACAAGAGACCCAGTACTTC.

The sample holds a few counts of this clonotype. The V gene is TRBV20-1, the J gene TRBJ2-4; 9 bases line up with TRBD1. Germline CDR1 reads DFQATT; CDR2 reads SNEGSKA (reference sequence). Germline trimming cut 3 bases from V and 1 base from J; bases unmatched to any gene: 10. The CDR3 length is 17 residues. The CDR3 nucleotides read TGCAGTGCTAGTCACAACAGGGGGCAGGGTGCCAAAAACATTCAGTACTTC. Residues: CSASHNRGQGAKNIQYF.

This clonotype appeared many times. This rearrangement joins TRBV7-2 to TRBJ2-1; no clear D gene. The CDR3 totals 14 residues. Germline loops: CDR1 SGHTA, CDR2 FQGNSA. V was clipped by 2 bases and J by 9 bases, with 14 bases between them. Here the CDR3 DNA reads TGTGCCAGCAGCTTACTAGTGGTCGGGTCTGAGCAGTTCTTC. Amino acids: CASSLLVVGSEQFF.